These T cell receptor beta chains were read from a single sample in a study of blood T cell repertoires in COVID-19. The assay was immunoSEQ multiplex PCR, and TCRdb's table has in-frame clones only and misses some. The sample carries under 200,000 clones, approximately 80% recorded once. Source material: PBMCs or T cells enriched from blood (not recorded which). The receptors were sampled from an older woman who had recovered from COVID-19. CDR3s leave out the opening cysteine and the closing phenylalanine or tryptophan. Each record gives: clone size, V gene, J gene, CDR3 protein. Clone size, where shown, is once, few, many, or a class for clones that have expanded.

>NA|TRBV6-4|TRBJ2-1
ASSDSAGVNNEQF
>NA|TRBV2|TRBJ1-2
ASSEERDRVNYGYT
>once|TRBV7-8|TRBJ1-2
ASSERQGLYGYT
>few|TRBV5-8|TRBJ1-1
ASSLAGQSNTEAF
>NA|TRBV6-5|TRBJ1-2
ASNYRGGYGYT
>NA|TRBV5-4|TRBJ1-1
ASTQKGRGWDTEAF
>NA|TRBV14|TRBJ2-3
ASSHLDSRTDTQY
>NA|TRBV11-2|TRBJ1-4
ASSFSYGQTNEKLF
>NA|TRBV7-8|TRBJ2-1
ASSERTISGGMKNEQF
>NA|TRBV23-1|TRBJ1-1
ASSPMAPGTDYWSEAF
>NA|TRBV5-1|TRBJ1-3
ASSLASSGNTIY
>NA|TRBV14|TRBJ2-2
ASSQAGQGAHTGELF
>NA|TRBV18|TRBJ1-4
ASSPNLADEKLF
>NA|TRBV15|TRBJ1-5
ATSPWLRGMDQPQH
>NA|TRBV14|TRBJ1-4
ASSHLGQGNEKLF
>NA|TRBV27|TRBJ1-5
ASRVTGSYGYSNQPQH
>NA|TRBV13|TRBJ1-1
ASTYNGGRGNTEAF
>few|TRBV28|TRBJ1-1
ASTLVWQGGTEAF
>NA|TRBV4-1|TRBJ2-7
ASSQGEAYEQY
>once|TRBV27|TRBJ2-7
ASSLDPSPGVYEQY
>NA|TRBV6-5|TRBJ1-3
ASSPFSGNTIY
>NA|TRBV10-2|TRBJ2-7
ASRDRNRAGSYEQY
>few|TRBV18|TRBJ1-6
ASSEMDRGRGGSPLH
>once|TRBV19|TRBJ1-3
ASSPSGQVSGNTIY
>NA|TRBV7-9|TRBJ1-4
ASSLTGVANEKLF
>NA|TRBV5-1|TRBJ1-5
ASSSTTGADQPQH
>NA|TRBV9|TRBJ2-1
ASSVDQTSSYNEQF
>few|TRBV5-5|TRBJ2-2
ASSRDREPPNTGELF
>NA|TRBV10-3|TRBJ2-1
AISMTSGGVYNEQF